The rows below give T cell receptor beta chains drawn from one sample of a study of T-cell memory formation after mild COVID-19. TCRdb reprocessed the 5' RACE reads with MiXCR, giving one entry per CDR3 protein. The top ten clones hold about 20% of a sample with 350,000 to 450,000 distinct CDR3 sequences, about 15% of them seen once. Sequencing was done on a sample of PBMCs or a T cell subset sorted from them (not recorded which). These receptors all stem from a man aged 18-30 years who had mild COVID-19 (a few samples of this study predate the infection). Cell type and time point are not known. Each CDR3 is given with its conserved first and last residue. The D gene is left open where the match is weak. For some rows the clone size is stated as once, few or many, or as a class when expanded; others skip it.

v_call	clone_size	d_call	j_call	cdr3_nt	cdr3_aa
TRBV7-2	many	.	TRBJ1-2	TGTGCCAGCAGCTTAGAATCGGGGTATACTGGCTACACCTTC	CASSLESGYTGYTF
TRBV7-2	.	.	TRBJ2-7	TGTGCCAGCACCTTCGACAGACCCTACGAGCAGTACTTC	CASTFDRPYEQYF
TRBV7-2	.	TRBD2	TRBJ2-3	TGTGCCAGCAGCTTACTGGCGGGGGGGGCAGATACGCAGTATTTT	CASSLLAGGADTQYF
TRBV21-1	once	.	TRBJ2-7	TGTGCCAGCAGCAAAGTACAGGACAGCTACGAGCAGTACTTC	CASSKVQDSYEQYF
TRBV3-1	.	TRBD1	TRBJ2-7	TGTGCCAGCAGACAACAGGGGCGCTCCTACGAGCAGTACTTC	CASRQQGRSYEQYF
TRBV20-1	.	.	TRBJ2-1	TGCAGTGCACCTCGGGGGTACAATGAGCAGTTCTTC	CSAPRGYNEQFF
TRBV7-8	.	TRBD1	TRBJ2-3	TGTGCCAGCAGTTTGACAGGGGATCAAGCAGATACGCAGTATTTT	CASSLTGDQADTQYF
TRBV4-1	few	.	TRBJ1-2	TGCGCCAGCAGCCAAGTGGCACCTAACTATGGCTACACCTTC	CASSQVAPNYGYTF
TRBV21-1	few	.	TRBJ1-4	TGTGCCAGCATCTCAATTTCCGGGACAGGGTATGAAAAACTGTTTTTT	CASISISGTGYEKLFF
TRBV7-8	.	.	TRBJ2-5	TGTGCCAGCAGCTTAGCGATACGGAGGGGGGGGCGTGGGACCCAGTACTTC	CASSLAIRRGGRGTQYF
TRBV6-5	.	.	TRBJ2-1	TGTGCCAGCAGTCCTGGGAGAGGTACCTACAATGAGCAGTTCTTC	CASSPGRGTYNEQFF
TRBV15	.	.	TRBJ2-3	TGTGCCACCTCGATAGACGGATACAACACAGATACGCAGTATTTT	CATSIDGYNTDTQYF
TRBV24-1	.	.	TRBJ2-5	TGTGCCACCAGTGACTACTTCCAAGAGACCCAGTACTTC	CATSDYFQETQYF
TRBV12-3/TRBV12-4	.	TRBD1	TRBJ2-2	TGTGCCAGCAGTTTAGGACAGGGTAGAGGGGAGCTGTTTTTT	CASSLGQGRGELFF
TRBV28	few	.	TRBJ1-5	TGTGCCAGCACCACAGGGAAACAGCCCCAGCATTTT	CASTTGKQPQHF
TRBV9	few	.	TRBJ2-7	TGTGCCAGCAGCGTTTCGGGGGAAGAGTCCTACGAGCAGTACTTC	CASSVSGEESYEQYF
TRBV12-3/TRBV12-4	.	.	TRBJ1-6	TGTGCCAGCAGTTTAGAGTCCTTACCCCTCCACTTT	CASSLESLPLHF
TRBV9	.	.	TRBJ2-5	TGTGCCAGCAGCGTCGGGCGTTGGCAAGAGACCCAGTACTTC	CASSVGRWQETQYF
TRBV12-3/TRBV12-4	.	.	TRBJ2-5	TGTGCCAGCAGTTGGGCTCTAGTTGGGACCCAGTACTTC	CASSWALVGTQYF
TRBV6-1	many	.	TRBJ2-3	TGTGCCAGCTGTGAAGTGGTGGGGACATACCCCCCAGATACGCAGTATTTT	CASCEVVGTYPPDTQYF
TRBV6-5	.	TRBD1	TRBJ2-3	TGTGCCAGCAGTGAAACAGGGGTGAACTTTGGTACGCAGTATTTT	CASSETGVNFGTQYF
TRBV27	.	.	TRBJ2-3	TGTGCCAGCAGCCGGGAAGATACGCAGTATTTT	CASSREDTQYF
TRBV6-1	.	.	TRBJ1-5	TGTGCCAGCAGTGAAGTCTTCGATCCGCAGGGACAGCCCCAGCATTTT	CASSEVFDPQGQPQHF
TRBV6-5	many	TRBD2	TRBJ2-3	TGTGCCAGCAGTTACTCTAGCGGGGGAATCACAGATACGCAGTATTTT	CASSYSSGGITDTQYF
TRBV7-2	.	.	TRBJ1-5	TGTGCCAGCAGCTTAGAATCTCAGCAGCCCCAGCATTTT	CASSLESQQPQHF
TRBV18	few	TRBD1	TRBJ2-2	TGTGCCAGCTCACCAGAGCAGGGGGCCACCGGGGAGCTGTTTTTT	CASSPEQGATGELFF
TRBV20-1	.	TRBD1	TRBJ2-5	TGCAGTGCATTAGACAGGGGGCGAGAGACCCAGTACTTC	CSALDRGRETQYF
TRBV12-3/TRBV12-4	.	TRBD1	TRBJ2-1	TGTGCCAGCAGAAATCCCGAGTTCTTGAGGGACAGGGCTAGCAATGAGCAGTTCTTC	CASRNPEFLRDRASNEQFF
TRBV6-5	few	.	TRBJ2-1	TGTGCCAGCGCGCGGGACAGTGCCTACAATGAGCAGTTCTTC	CASARDSAYNEQFF
TRBV25-1	few	.	TRBJ2-2	TGTGCCAGGTCAGGTGCCCCCGGGGAGCTGTTTTTT	CARSGAPGELFF
TRBV12-3/TRBV12-4	.	TRBD1	TRBJ1-3	TGTGCCAGCAGGGAAGGGACAGGGGCTGGAAACACCATATATTTT	CASREGTGAGNTIYF
TRBV27	.	.	TRBJ1-2	TGTGCCAGCAGTTTATCGACCGGGGGCAATGGCTACACCTTC	CASSLSTGGNGYTF
TRBV4-3	.	.	TRBJ1-6	TGCGCCAGCAGCCAAGGCCCAGGGATCTATAATTCACCCCTCCACTTT	CASSQGPGIYNSPLHF
TRBV6-5	few	.	TRBJ2-3	TGTGCCAGCAGTTATAAGCTCCCAGGGAGCACAGATACGCAGTATTTT	CASSYKLPGSTDTQYF
TRBV29-1	few	.	TRBJ2-1	TGCAGCCCCGCGGGCCTGGAAGGGGGCAATGAGCAGTTCTTC	CSPAGLEGGNEQFF
TRBV7-2	.	.	TRBJ2-2	TGTGCCAGCAGCCTGATGGTACTCGGGACCGGGGAGCTGTTTTTT	CASSLMVLGTGELFF
TRBV29-1	.	TRBD2	TRBJ2-3	TGCAGCGTTGATCTCGCTGGTTCTAGCGGGGGAACAACGGCAGATACGCAGTATTTT	CSVDLAGSSGGTTADTQYF
TRBV6-1	.	TRBD1	TRBJ2-7	TGTGCCAGCAGTGTCGGACAGGGGGACTACGAGCAGTACTTC	CASSVGQGDYEQYF
TRBV7-9	many	TRBD1	TRBJ1-1	TGTGCCAGCAGCTTAAGGGGGCAGAACACTGAAGCTTTCTTT	CASSLRGQNTEAFF
TRBV6-6	few	.	TRBJ1-5	TGTGCCAGCAGTTACGGGGATCAGCCCCAGCATTTT	CASSYGDQPQHF
TRBV19	few	.	TRBJ1-6	TGTGCCAGTAGTATCGGGGCAGGCCATAATTCACCCCTCCACTTT	CASSIGAGHNSPLHF
TRBV12-5	.	TRBD2	TRBJ2-1	TGTGCTAGTGGTACCAGGGCCGGGGGGGCCTACAATGAGCAGTTCTTC	CASGTRAGGAYNEQFF
TRBV7-2	many	.	TRBJ2-7	TGTGCCAGCAGCTTCTCGGGGAGCTCCTACGAGCAGTACTTC	CASSFSGSSYEQYF